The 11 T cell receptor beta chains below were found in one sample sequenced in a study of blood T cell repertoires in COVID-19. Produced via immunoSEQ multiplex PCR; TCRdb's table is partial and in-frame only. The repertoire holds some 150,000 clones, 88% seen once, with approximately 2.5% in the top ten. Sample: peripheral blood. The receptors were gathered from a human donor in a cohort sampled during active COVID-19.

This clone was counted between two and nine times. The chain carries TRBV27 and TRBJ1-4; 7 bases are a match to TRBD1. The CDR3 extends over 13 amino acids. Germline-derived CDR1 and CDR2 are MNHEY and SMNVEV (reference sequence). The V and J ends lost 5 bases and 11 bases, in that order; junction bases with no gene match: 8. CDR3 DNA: TGTGCCAGCAGTCCGGGACAGTCCTATAAACTGTTTTTT. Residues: CASSPGQSYKLFF.

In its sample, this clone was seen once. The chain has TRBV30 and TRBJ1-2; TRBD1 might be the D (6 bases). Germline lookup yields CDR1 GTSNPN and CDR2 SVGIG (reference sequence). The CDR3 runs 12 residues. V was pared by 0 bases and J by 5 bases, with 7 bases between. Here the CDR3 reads CAWSVGQYGYTF. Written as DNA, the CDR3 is TGTGCCTGGAGTGTCGGACAGTATGGCTACACCTTC.

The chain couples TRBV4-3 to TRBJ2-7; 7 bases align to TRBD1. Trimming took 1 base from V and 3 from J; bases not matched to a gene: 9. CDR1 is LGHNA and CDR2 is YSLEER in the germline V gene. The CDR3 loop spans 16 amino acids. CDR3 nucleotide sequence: TGCGCCAGCAGCCAAGCCCAGGACAGGATAATCTACGAGCAGTACTTC. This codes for CASSQAQDRIIYEQYF.

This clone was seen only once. The CDR3 DNA is TGTGCCAGTAGTACTTCCGGGACTAGTTACGAGCAGTACTTC. Residues: CASSTSGTSYEQYF. The J gene is TRBJ2-7, the V gene TRBV19, with 8 bases identical to TRBD2. Germline CDR1 LNHDA, CDR2 SQIVND (reference sequence). The CDR3 length is 14 residues. The V segment lost 4 bases and the J segment 4 bases; nucleotides outside the gene matches: 6. Variable domain in full (rest from reference TRBV19 and TRBJ2-7): DGGITQSPKYLFRKEGQNVTLSCEQNLNHDAMYWYRQDPGQGLRLIYYSQIVNDFQKGDIAEGYSVSREKKESFPLTVTSAQKNPTAFYLCASSTSGTSYEQYFGPGTRLTVT.

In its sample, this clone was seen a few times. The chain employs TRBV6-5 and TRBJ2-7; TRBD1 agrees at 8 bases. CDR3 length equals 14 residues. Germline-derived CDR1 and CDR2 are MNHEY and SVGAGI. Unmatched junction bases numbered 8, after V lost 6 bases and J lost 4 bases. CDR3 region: CASSLDRGGYEQYF. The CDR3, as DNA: TGTGCCAGCAGCCTTGACAGGGGAGGATACGAGCAGTACTTC.

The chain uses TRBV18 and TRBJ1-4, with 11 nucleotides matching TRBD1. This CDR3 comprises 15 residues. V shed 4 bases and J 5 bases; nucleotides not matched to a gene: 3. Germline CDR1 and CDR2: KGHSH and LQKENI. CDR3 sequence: CASSRRDRGNEKLFF. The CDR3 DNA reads TGTGCCAGCTCACGCCGGGACAGGGGGAATGAAAAACTGTTTTTT.

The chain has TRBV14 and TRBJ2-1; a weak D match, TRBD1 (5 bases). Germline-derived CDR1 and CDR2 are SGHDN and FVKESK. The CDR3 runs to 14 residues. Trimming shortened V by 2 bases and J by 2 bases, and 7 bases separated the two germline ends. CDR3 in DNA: TGTGCCAGCAGCCAACAGGGTCCCTACAATGAGCAGTTCTTC. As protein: CASSQQGPYNEQFF.

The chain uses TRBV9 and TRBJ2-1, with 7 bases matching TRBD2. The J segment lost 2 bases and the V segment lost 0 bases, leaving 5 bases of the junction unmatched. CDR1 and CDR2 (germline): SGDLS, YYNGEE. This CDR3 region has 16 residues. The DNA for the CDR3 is TGTGCCAGCAGCGTAGGGGCGGGAGTCGCCTACAATGAGCAGTTCTTC. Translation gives CASSVGAGVAYNEQFF.

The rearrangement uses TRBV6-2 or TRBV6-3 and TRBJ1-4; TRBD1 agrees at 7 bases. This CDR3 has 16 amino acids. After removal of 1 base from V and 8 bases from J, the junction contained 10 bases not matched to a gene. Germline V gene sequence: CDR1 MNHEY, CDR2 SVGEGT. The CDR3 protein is CASSYFGTGVREKLFF. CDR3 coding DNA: TGTGCCAGCAGTTACTTCGGTACAGGGGTTCGCGAAAAACTGTTTTTT.

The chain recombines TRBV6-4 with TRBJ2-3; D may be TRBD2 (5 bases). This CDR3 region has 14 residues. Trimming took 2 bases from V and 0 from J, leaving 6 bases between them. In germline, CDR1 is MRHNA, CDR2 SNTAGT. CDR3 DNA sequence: TGTGCCAGCAGTGACGGACTTAGCACAGATACGCAGTATTTT. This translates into CASSDGLSTDTQYF.

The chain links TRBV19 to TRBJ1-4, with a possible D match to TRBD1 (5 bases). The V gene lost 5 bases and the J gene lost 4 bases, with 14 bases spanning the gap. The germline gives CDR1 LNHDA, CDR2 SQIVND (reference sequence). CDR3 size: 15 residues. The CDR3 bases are TGTGCCAGTAGTCCCAGCAGGGCCCTTAATGAAAAACTGTTTTTT. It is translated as CASSPSRALNEKLFF.